These 30 T cell receptor beta chains were sequenced from one sample in a study of T cells in Graves' hyperthyroidism and ophthalmopathy. Researchers took RNA transcripts and amplified the TCR beta CDR3 regions from them. First-round RT-PCR targeting the TCR CDR3 was performed with the HTBI primer set. TCRdb reanalysed the multiplex PCR reads using MiXCR and keeps one entry per CDR3 protein. The table has around 500,000 distinct CDR3 sequences, roughly 16% seen once. The specimen sequenced was blood. The receptors derive from a woman aged 25 to 39 with Graves' ophthalmopathy.

This clonotype was recorded many times. This rearrangement joins TRBV28 to TRBJ2-6, with 7 positions matching TRBD1. The CDR3 is 14 residues long. Germline CDR1 is MDHEN and CDR2 is SYDVKM. Unmatched junction bases numbered 8, after V lost 2 bases and J lost 13 bases. The CDR3 sequence: CASSLRGTARVLTF. The CDR3 bases are TGTGCCAGCAGTTTAAGGGGGACAGCCCGGGTCCTGACTTTC.

This clonotype was counted at least ten times. The rearrangement links TRBV12-3 or TRBV12-4 to TRBJ1-5; tentatively, D is TRBD1 (5 bases). The germline V and J ends were trimmed by 6 bases and 4 bases, with 16 bases remaining between them. The CDR3 sequence is 15 residues long. The CDR3 sequence: CASSLGSGPNQPQHF. Here the CDR3 DNA reads TGTGCCAGCAGCCTTGGGTCGGGGCCGAATCAGCCCCAGCATTTT.

The rearrangement joins TRBV4-3 to TRBJ2-2, with 7 bases identical to TRBD1. This CDR3 region has 16 residues. Germline CDR1 is LGHNA and CDR2 is YSLEER. V trimming: 0 bases; J trimming: 7 bases; junction bases outside the gene matches: 8. CDR3 sequence: CASSQEGKGADGELFF. The CDR3 nucleotides read TGCGCCAGCAGCCAAGAGGGGAAGGGGGCAGACGGGGAGCTGTTTTTT.

This clonotype appeared many times. Being one base from a much bigger clone, this may be a read error. The CDR3 sequence is CASSHDTEAFF. The DNA of the CDR3 is TGTGCCAGCAGCCACGACACTGAAGCTTTCTTT. The chain is built from TRBV5-6 and TRBJ1-1; D gene unclear. CDR1 and CDR2 from the germline V gene are SGHDT and YYEEEE. V shed 4 bases and J shed 3 bases, with 4 bases lying between them. The CDR3 totals 11 residues.

This clonotype has ten or more counts. The gene calls are TRBV30 and TRBJ1-1; D is undetermined. The V end was cut by 2 bases, the J end by 8 bases, with 12 bases between. Germline lookup yields CDR1 GTSNPN and CDR2 SVGIG (reference sequence). CDR3 length equals 12 residues. CDR3 bases: TGTGCCTGGAGTTATAGGCACAGCGAAGCTTTCTTT. It codes for CAWSYRHSEAFF.

This CDR3 is CASSDGTGATYEQYF. CDR3 DNA sequence: TGTGCCAGCAGCGACGGGACAGGGGCCACCTACGAGCAGTACTTC. The chain couples TRBV7-3 to TRBJ2-7; TRBD1 aligns across 10 bases. CDR3 length equals 15 residues. Germline values: CDR1 SGHTA, CDR2 FQGTGA. V dropped 5 bases and J dropped 2; count of bases not matched to a gene: 6.

This clonotype occurred a few times. The chain recombines TRBV4-1 with TRBJ2-3, with 9 bases that match TRBD1. Germline trimming cut 9 bases from V and 10 bases from J; bases unmatched to any gene: 14. There are 14 residues in the CDR3. Germline V CDR1 and CDR2: MGHRA, YSYEKL. The CDR3 spells CASSGQGVLGAQYF. The DNA of the CDR3 is TGCGCCAGTTCGGGACAGGGAGTATTAGGGGCGCAGTATTTT.

Many counts were recorded for this clonotype. This CDR3 reads CASSYSSYTGELFF. The CDR3 DNA is TGTGCCAGCAGTTACTCCTCATACACCGGGGAGCTGTTTTTT. The chain joins TRBV6-5 to TRBJ2-2; D is uncertain. CDR3 length: 14 amino acids. CDR1 and CDR2 (germline): MNHEY, SVGAGI. Trimming took off 0 bases at V and 3 bases at J, with 5 bases between the two ends.

This clonotype turned up a few times. The chain employs TRBV15 and TRBJ2-7, with 11 nucleotides matching TRBD1. This CDR3 contains 14 residues. Germline trimming cut 8 bases from V and 3 bases from J; bases unmatched to any gene: 6. Per germline, CDR1 LNHNV and CDR2 YYDKDF (reference sequence). The CDR3, as DNA: TGTGCCACCCAAAGGGGACAGGGGGACTACGAGCAGTACTTC. Protein: CATQRGQGDYEQYF.

CDR3 nucleotides: TGTGCCAGCAGCGTAGGCGGCCAAAACATTCAGTACTTC. This encodes CASSVGGQNIQYF. V is TRBV9 and J is TRBJ2-4; D gene ambiguous. This CDR3 spans 13 amino acids. Germline V gene sequence: CDR1 SGDLS, CDR2 YYNGEE. V lost 0 bases and J 5 bases, leaving 6 bases between the germline ends.

This clonotype was counted at least ten times. The chain employs TRBV28 and TRBJ1-5; D gene ambiguous. The CDR3 is made up of 15 amino acids. Germline loops: CDR1 MDHEN, CDR2 SYDVKM. V lost 1 base and J lost 2, with 9 bases in between. The CDR3 sequence is CASSLSSVGNQPQHF. The CDR3 bases are TGTGCCAGCAGTTTATCCTCGGTGGGCAATCAGCCCCAGCATTTT.

A word on this clonotype: This may come from a read error, since a much larger clone is one base off. J is TRBJ2-3 and V is TRBV7-8; tentatively, D is TRBD1 (5 bases). Germline CDR1 reads SGHVS; CDR2 reads FQNEAQ. CDR3 length: 16 residues. V was shortened by 5 bases and J by 3 bases, with 18 bases between the two germline ends. CDR3: CASSVVERHRTDTQYF. CDR3 in DNA: TGTGCCAGCAGCGTCGTTGAGCGTCACAGGACAGATACGCAGTATTTT.

This clonotype turned up a few times. The chain links TRBV18 to TRBJ1-2; D perhaps matches TRBD1 (6 bases). Trimming removed 0 bases at V and 6 bases at J, with 11 bases between. Germline assignment: CDR1 KGHSH and CDR2 LQKENI. CDR3 length: 14 residues. CDR3 sequence (DNA): TGTGCCAGCTCACCACCGGGCCAGGGGAATGGCTACACCTTC. It specifies CASSPPGQGNGYTF.

This clonotype came up many times. The CDR3 coding sequence is TGTGCCAGCAGTACGGGCCGCCGGCAAGAGACCCAGTACTTC. Encoded protein: CASSTGRRQETQYF. The chain couples TRBV28 to TRBJ2-5, with unresolved D. Between the trimmed V and J ends, which lost 5 bases and 2 bases, there was a span of 12 bases. CDR1 and CDR2 (germline): MDHEN, SYDVKM. CDR3 size: 14 residues.

This clonotype occurred a few times. V gene TRBV4-3 combines with J gene TRBJ2-7; 7 nucleotides agree with TRBD2. This CDR3 spans 15 amino acids. Germline CDR1 LGHNA, CDR2 YSLEER. J gave up 3 bases and V 0 bases, and 5 bases lay outside the gene matches. CDR3 residues: CASSQESGGYYEQYF. DNA of the CDR3: TGCGCCAGCAGCCAAGAGTCGGGGGGATACTACGAGCAGTACTTC.

This clonotype was picked up many times. The chain has TRBV28 and TRBJ1-6; D perhaps matches TRBD1 (6 bases). Deletions cut 7 bases from V and 9 bases from J, with 13 bases between. The CDR3 has 13 amino acids. Germline V gene sequence: CDR1 MDHEN, CDR2 SYDVKM. The CDR3 is CASTVTGSSPLHF. The CDR3 bases are TGTGCCAGCACCGTCACAGGGAGTTCACCCCTCCACTTT.

This clonotype appeared a few times. V gene TRBV5-4 combines with J gene TRBJ2-3; D not resolved. The CDR3 runs 14 residues. Germline lookup yields CDR1 SGHNT and CDR2 YYREEE (reference sequence). V dropped 4 bases and J dropped 1 base, with 10 bases sitting between them. The CDR3 sequence is CASSPRMCTDTQYF. The CDR3 nucleotides read TGTGCCAGCAGCCCTAGGATGTGCACAGATACGCAGTATTTT.

This clonotype was picked up many times. The chain links TRBV12-3 or TRBV12-4 to TRBJ1-2; TRBD1 is a possible D gene (6 bases). Trimming took 5 bases from V and 0 from J, leaving 19 bases between them. The CDR3 loop spans 17 amino acids. The CDR3 is CASSRRLGRGSNYGYTF. CDR3 DNA: TGTGCCAGCAGTCGCCGACTCGGTAGGGGGTCTAACTATGGCTACACCTTC.

This clonotype was counted only a few times. The chain has TRBV19 and TRBJ2-1; D unresolved. The CDR3 covers 15 residues. Per the germline V gene, CDR1 is LNHDA and CDR2 is SQIVND (reference sequence). Between the trimmed V and J ends, which lost 3 bases and 3 bases, there was a span of 12 bases. CDR3: CASSMGLRFYNEQFF. DNA of the CDR3: TGTGCCAGTAGTATGGGTCTCCGGTTCTACAATGAGCAGTTCTTC.

This clonotype was observed many times. The genes are TRBV11-3 and TRBJ2-5; D gene uncertain. Germline CDR1 is SGHNT and CDR2 is YENEEA. CDR3 length equals 14 residues. V lost 1 base to trimming and J lost 5 bases, with 11 bases between them. Here the CDR3 reads CASSLGVGLETQYF. DNA of the CDR3: TGTGCCAGCAGCTTAGGTGTTGGGTTGGAGACCCAGTACTTC.

This clonotype came up many times. This sequence joins TRBV3-1 and TRBJ1-1; TRBD1 aligns across 7 bases. The V gene's germline CDR1 is LGHDT and CDR2 YNNKEL (reference sequence). V shed 7 bases, J shed 4 bases, and the junction held 9 bases outside the gene matches. This CDR3 region has 14 residues. CDR3 in DNA: TGTGCCAGCACGCTAAGACAGGGTGGCACTGAAGCTTTCTTT. It yields the protein CASTLRQGGTEAFF.

There are many counts of this clonotype. The chain couples TRBV20-1 to TRBJ2-7; D possibly corresponds to TRBD1 (6 bases). The germline V gene encodes CDR1 DFQATT and CDR2 SNEGSKA (reference sequence). The V gene lost 5 bases and the J gene lost 0 bases, with 8 bases spanning the gap. The CDR3 totals 12 residues. The CDR3 DNA is TGCAGTGCTGCGACAGGCTCCTACGAGCAGTACTTC. Its translation: CSAATGSYEQYF.

This clonotype was seen many times. V and J are TRBV4-3 and TRBJ2-3; 7 positions agree with TRBD1. The V gene end was trimmed by 2 bases and the J gene end by 2 bases; junction bases not matched to a gene: 7. In germline, CDR1 is LGHNA, CDR2 YSLEER. This CDR3 is 16 amino acids long. The CDR3: CASSQFTGVYTDTQYF. CDR3 DNA: TGCGCCAGCAGCCAATTTACAGGGGTGTACACAGATACGCAGTATTTT.

The chain carries TRBV20-1 and TRBJ2-7; TRBD1 aligns across 10 bases. The CDR3 sequence is 15 residues long. CDR1 is DFQATT, CDR2 SNEGSKA, per germline (reference sequence). With 0 bases clipped from V and 1 base from J, the junction kept 3 bases outside the gene matches. The DNA of the CDR3 is TGCAGTGCTAGAGAGCTGGGACAGGGGTCCTACGAGCAGTACTTC. Its translation: CSARELGQGSYEQYF.

This clonotype has ten or more counts. V gene TRBV7-8 combines with J gene TRBJ2-2; 13 nucleotides line up with TRBD2. Unmatched junction bases numbered 7, after V lost 5 bases and J lost 7 bases. The CDR3 extends over 16 amino acids. Germline CDR1 SGHVS, CDR2 FQNEAQ. CDR3 coding DNA: TGTGCCAGCAGCCCGCGGACTAGCGGGAGCGGCGGGGAGCTGTTTTTT. Translating gives CASSPRTSGSGGELFF.

J is TRBJ2-1 and V is TRBV28; 12 bases fit TRBD1. This CDR3 region has 16 residues. V lost 6 bases and J lost 4; bases outside the gene matches: 7. Per germline, CDR1 MDHEN and CDR2 SYDVKM. The CDR3 bases are TGTGCCAGCAGAACCCCGGGACAGGGGGCTTACAATGAGCAGTTCTTC. This sequence encodes CASRTPGQGAYNEQFF.

The chain carries TRBV15 and TRBJ2-1; TRBD1 might be the D (6 bases). CDR3 length equals 15 residues. CDR1 and CDR2 (germline): LNHNV, YYDKDF (reference sequence). V gave up 0 bases and J gave up 4 bases, with 10 bases separating them. The DNA of the CDR3 is TGTGCCACCAGCAGAGACAGGGGCCTTTACAATGAGCAGTTCTTC. It specifies CATSRDRGLYNEQFF.

This clonotype was recorded at least ten times. The V call is TRBV5-1, the J call TRBJ2-7, with 8 bases matching TRBD1. The germline gives CDR1 SGHRS, CDR2 YFSETQ. The CDR3 spans 15 residues. V dropped 1 base and J dropped 2; count of bases not matched to a gene: 5. CDR3 in amino acids: CASSLQQGGPYEQYF. The CDR3 coding sequence is TGCGCCAGCAGCTTGCAACAGGGGGGCCCCTACGAGCAGTACTTC.

The chain links TRBV28 to TRBJ1-4; D is unclear. Per the germline V gene, CDR1 is MDHEN and CDR2 is SYDVKM. CDR3 length: 15 residues. V shed 5 bases and J shed 4 bases, with 14 bases lying between them. CDR3 protein: CASSAYWRHNEKLFF. CDR3 sequence (DNA): TGTGCCAGCAGTGCCTACTGGCGGCATAATGAAAAACTGTTTTTT.

V usage is TRBV19 and J usage is TRBJ2-7, with D unresolved. Germline CDR1 and CDR2: LNHDA and SQIVND (reference sequence). V was clipped by 8 bases and J by 5 bases, with 10 bases between them. The CDR3 runs 11 residues. CDR3 residues: CASGTGDEQYF. Written as DNA, the CDR3 is TGTGCCAGTGGTACTGGGGACGAGCAGTACTTC.